The 16 T cell receptor beta chains presented below share a single source sample, sequenced in a study of cytomegalovirus exposure and HLA in healthy donors. The study ran its PCR with 60 Vbeta and 13 Jbeta primers. This table comes from immunoSEQ multiplex PCR, and its TCRdb copy is limited to in-frame clones, with some not included. The data contain roughly 100,000 clones, 70% of them seen just once; the ten biggest clones take up 11%. The sequenced material came from PBMCs. The receptors were sampled from a man aged 35 to 55 in good health and CMV-seropositive.

The sample holds a few counts of this clone. At the DNA level, this CDR3 is encoded by other sequences in the same sample as well. The chain recombines TRBV9 with TRBJ1-5, with unresolved D. CDR1 and CDR2 (germline): SGDLS, YYNGEE. The CDR3 has 14 residues. V lost 0 bases, J lost 2 bases, and 6 bases lay in between. The chain's CDR3 is CASSVGGGNQPQHF. CDR3 coding DNA: TGTGCCAGCAGCGTAGGGGGAGGCAATCAGCCCCAGCATTTT. Combining the CDR3 with reference TRBV9 and TRBJ1-5 gives the whole variable domain DSGVTQTPKHLITATGQRVTLRCSPRSGDLSVYWYQQSLDQGLQFLIQYYNGEERAKGNILERFSAQQFPDLHSELNLSSLELGDSALYFCASSVGGGNQPQHFGDGTRLSIL.

V is TRBV10-1 and J is TRBJ1-2, with TRBD1 matching over 8 bases. The CDR3 contains 13 residues. After removal of 4 bases from V and 4 bases from J, the junction contained 2 bases not matched to a gene. Per the germline V gene, CDR1 is WNHNN and CDR2 is SYGVQD (reference sequence). The CDR3 reads CASSGTGTYGYTF. The CDR3 nucleotides read TGCGCCAGCAGTGGGACAGGGACCTATGGCTACACCTTC.

This clone was detected a few times. The V and J genes are TRBV5-1 and TRBJ2-5; D remains ambiguous. CDR3 size: 17 residues. Between the trimmed V and J ends, which lost 7 bases and 4 bases, there was a span of 26 bases. Per the germline V gene, CDR1 is SGHRS and CDR2 is YFSETQ. The CDR3 reads CASQPLEVAEWRETQYF. The CDR3, as DNA: TGCGCCAGCCAACCACTCGAGGTGGCCGAGTGGAGAGAGACCCAGTACTTC.

This clone was seen just once. The genes are TRBV6-5 and TRBJ2-5; D is ambiguous. From germline, CDR1 is MNHEY and CDR2 SVGAGI. The CDR3 is 12 amino acids. The V and J ends lost 4 bases and 1 base respectively, with 4 bases between them. CDR3 region: CASSSVQETQYF. DNA of the CDR3: TGTGCCAGCAGTTCCGTCCAAGAGACCCAGTACTTC.

The V call is TRBV7-3, the J call TRBJ1-3, with 9 bases matching TRBD1. Germline values: CDR1 SGHTA, CDR2 FQGTGA. This CDR3 region has 14 residues. With V trimmed by 3 bases and J by 7 bases, 4 bases remained unmatched. The CDR3 sequence is CASSLGQGSNTIYF. The CDR3 region has the DNA TGTGCCAGCAGCTTGGGACAGGGAAGTAACACCATATATTTT.

Only a few counts were recorded for this clone. J is TRBJ2-7 and V is TRBV10-2, with 10 bases aligning to TRBD2. The CDR3 is 16 residues long. Germline loops: CDR1 WSHSY, CDR2 SAAADI. The J segment lost 7 bases and the V segment lost 0 bases, leaving 9 bases of the junction unmatched. In nucleotides, the CDR3 is TGCGCCAGCAGTGAGTCGAGTTCGGTACTAGCGGGAGAGCAGTACTTC. Amino acid sequence: CASSESSSVLAGEQYF.

The CDR3 bases are TGTGCCAGCAAAAGGGGGCATCAGCCCCAGCATTTT. Its protein product is CASKRGHQPQHF. The V gene is TRBV6-1, the J gene TRBJ1-5, with 7 positions matching TRBD1. From germline, CDR1 is MNHNS and CDR2 SASEGT. CDR3 length: 12 residues. Trimming removed 7 bases from V and 5 bases from J; junction bases left unmatched: 2.

The chain is built from TRBV9 and TRBJ2-5, with 9 bases fitting TRBD1. This CDR3 is 17 amino acids long. Germline V gene sequence: CDR1 SGDLS, CDR2 YYNGEE. V shed 3 bases, J shed 5 bases, and the junction held 14 bases outside the gene matches. The CDR3 spells CASSDTPTGTGIETQYF. DNA of the CDR3: TGTGCCAGCAGCGACACCCCGACAGGGACAGGGATCGAGACCCAGTACTTC.

This chain joins TRBV30 and TRBJ2-1, with a tentative D call TRBD1 (6 bases). The V gene's germline CDR1 is GTSNPN and CDR2 SVGIG (reference sequence). The CDR3 spans 11 residues. V shed 6 bases and J shed 6 bases, with 9 bases lying between them. The chain's CDR3 is CACLDSNEQFF. In DNA, the CDR3 is TGTGCCTGTTTGGACAGCAATGAGCAGTTCTTC.

The CDR3 reads CASSLRTGGIPNEKLFF. CDR3 coding DNA: TGTGCCAGCTCACTCCGGACAGGGGGCATCCCTAATGAAAAACTGTTTTTT. The V call is TRBV18, the J call TRBJ1-4; 11 positions agree with TRBD1. CDR3 length: 17 amino acids. The germline V gene encodes CDR1 KGHSH and CDR2 LQKENI. The J segment lost 3 bases and the V segment lost 4 bases, leaving 7 bases of the junction unmatched.

This sequence joins TRBV9 and TRBJ1-2, with TRBD1 as a possible D gene (5 bases). The length of the CDR3 is 15 residues. Germline V gene lookup returns CDR1 SGDLS and CDR2 YYNGEE. V was shortened by 4 bases and J by 8 bases, with 21 bases between the two germline ends. CDR3 bases: TGTGCCAGCAGCTCTTACATTACCCTGCGGGACGGCTACACCTTC. Translated: CASSSYITLRDGYTF.

The chain joins TRBV5-6 to TRBJ2-4; the D gene is possibly TRBD2 (5 bases). Germline CDR1 is SGHDT and CDR2 is YYEEEE. CDR3 length: 17 amino acids. V was shortened by 4 bases and J by 2 bases, with 19 bases between the two germline ends. Here the CDR3 reads CASSLRDWGSTKNIQYF. As DNA, the CDR3 is TGTGCCAGCAGCCTGAGGGATTGGGGTTCGACCAAAAACATTCAGTACTTC.

This clone was detected only a few times. The genes are TRBV11-2 and TRBJ2-7; 8 nucleotides agree with TRBD1. The CDR3 covers 14 residues. The junction had 9 bases not matched to a gene; V was cut back by 5 bases and J by 6 bases. Germline lookup yields CDR1 SGHAT and CDR2 FQNNGV. CDR3 bases: TGTGCCAGCAGCCAGCAGGGGGCGAATGGCGAGCAGTACTTC. Its translation is CASSQQGANGEQYF.

The V call is TRBV5-6, the J call TRBJ2-1; 7 bases fit TRBD1. Germline-derived CDR1 and CDR2 are SGHDT and YYEEEE. The V and J ends lost 0 bases and 1 base, in that order; junction bases with no gene match: 1. The CDR3 loop spans 15 amino acids. In DNA, the CDR3 is TGTGCCAGCAGCTTGGGACAGGGTTCCTACAATGAGCAGTTCTTC. Translated: CASSLGQGSYNEQFF.

The rearrangement uses TRBV4-1 and TRBJ2-7; 9 bases line up with TRBD2. Germline V CDR1 and CDR2: MGHRA, YSYEKL. The CDR3 has 16 residues. The V gene end was trimmed by 0 bases and the J gene end by 4 bases; junction bases not matched to a gene: 7. The CDR3 DNA is TGCGCCAGCAGCCAAGATTCGCGAGGACTAGCGTACGAGCAGTACTTC. It encodes CASSQDSRGLAYEQYF.

The rearrangement uses TRBV7-2 and TRBJ2-1, with 7 bases identical to TRBD2. Unmatched junction bases numbered 8, after V lost 7 bases and J lost 2 bases. CDR3 length: 15 residues. Germline V gene data show CDR1 as SGHTA and CDR2 as FQGNSA. CDR3 nucleotides: TGTGCCAGCAAGTCGGCTAGCGGAACCTACAATGAGCAGTTCTTC. Protein sequence: CASKSASGTYNEQFF. The whole variable domain, filled in from reference TRBV7-2 and TRBJ2-1, reads GAGVSQSPSNKVTEKGKDVELRCDPISGHTALYWYRQSLGQGLEFLIYFQGNSAPDKSGLPSDRFSAERTGGSVSTLTIQRTQQEDSAVYLCASKSASGTYNEQFFGPGTRLTVL.